The 27 T cell receptor beta chains reported below all come from one sample, sequenced in a study of T cells in localized non-small cell lung cancer. The assay was immunoSEQ multiplex PCR, and TCRdb's table has in-frame clones only and misses some. The sample consists of approximately 6,400 clones, around two fifths of them appearing once. Sequences were derived from lung tumor tissue, sampled before any cancer treatment. These receptors all come from a woman aged 35-75 years with stage II squamous cell lung carcinoma.

V usage is TRBV15 and J usage is TRBJ2-6; 7 bases fit TRBD1. Looked up from germline, CDR1 is LNHNV and CDR2 is YYDKDF (reference sequence). CDR3 length equals 16 residues. Germline trimming cut 5 bases from V and 2 bases from J; bases unmatched to any gene: 6. DNA of the CDR3: TGTGCCACCAGCCCCCGGACAGGAGCTGGGGCCAACGTCCTGACTTTC. As protein: CATSPRTGAGANVLTF. Filled out from reference TRBV15 and TRBJ2-6, the complete variable domain reads DAMVIQNPRYQVTQFGKPVTLSCSQTLNHNVMYWYQQKSSQAPKLLFHYYDKDFNNEADTPDNFQSRRPNTSFCFLDIRSPGLGDTAMYLCATSPRTGAGANVLTFGAGSRLTVL.

This clone was seen more than once but under ten times. The V gene is TRBV6-8, the J gene TRBJ1-2; a possible D gene is TRBD1 (5 bases). The CDR3 runs to 13 residues. Trimming pared 4 bases from V and 4 bases from J, leaving 10 bases between. The V gene's germline CDR1 is MNHGY and CDR2 SAAAGT. CDR3 amino acids: CASSWGSLYGYTF. The CDR3 nucleotides read TGTGCCAGCAGTTGGGGCAGCCTCTATGGCTACACCTTC.

This clone appeared once. The chain couples TRBV30 to TRBJ1-2; unclear D gene. The CDR3 is made up of 15 amino acids. Trimming cost V 4 bases and J 6 bases, with 21 bases left between them. CDR1 is GTSNPN and CDR2 is SVGIG in the germline V gene (reference sequence). The CDR3 reads CAWTELGMGKDGYTF. CDR3 in DNA: TGTGCCTGGACCGAATTGGGGATGGGGAAGGATGGCTACACCTTC. The full variable domain, completed using reference TRBV30 and TRBJ1-2, is SQTIHQWPATLVQPVGSPLSLECTVEGTSNPNLYWYRQAAGRGLQLLFYSVGIGQISSEVPQNLSASRPQDRQFILSSKKLLLSDSGFYLCAWTELGMGKDGYTFGSGTRLTVV.

The sample holds a few counts of this clone. The chain uses TRBV19 and TRBJ2-5; D remains ambiguous. With 3 bases removed from V and 2 bases from J, the gap between germline ends came to 10 bases. Germline lookup yields CDR1 LNHDA and CDR2 SQIVND (reference sequence). This CDR3 contains 14 residues. CDR3: CASSILLGQETQYF. DNA for the CDR3: TGTGCCAGTAGTATTCTTTTGGGGCAAGAGACCCAGTACTTC.

Within the sample, this clone is medium-sized (0.01 to 0.1%). The CDR3 is CASSVTGTGLSYEQYF. CDR3 DNA: TGTGCCAGCAGTGTTACGGGGACAGGGTTGAGCTACGAGCAGTACTTC. The rearrangement joins TRBV2 to TRBJ2-7; 9 bases align to TRBD1. There are 16 residues in the CDR3. The V and J ends lost 4 bases and 3 bases, in that order; junction bases with no gene match: 10. Germline V lookup: CDR1 SNHLY, CDR2 FYNNEI. The full variable domain, with the rest looked up from reference TRBV2 and TRBJ2-7, is EPEVTQTPSHQVTQMGQEVILRCVPISNHLYFYWYRQILGQKVEFLVSFYNNEISEKSEIFDDQFSVERPDGSNFTLKIRSTKLEDSAMYFCASSVTGTGLSYEQYFGPGTRLTVT.

The chain couples TRBV28 to TRBJ1-2; no clear D. The V and J ends lost 2 bases and 3 bases respectively, with 13 bases between them. Germline V gene sequence: CDR1 MDHEN, CDR2 SYDVKM. The CDR3 is 15 residues long. In DNA form, the CDR3 reads TGTGCCAGCAGTTTAGGGGAAGGAAGTTACTATGGCTACACCTTC. It yields the protein CASSLGEGSYYGYTF.

This chain uses TRBV9 with TRBJ1-3; D gene ambiguous. Germline V lookup: CDR1 SGDLS, CDR2 YYNGEE. V lost 2 bases, J lost 4 bases, and 10 bases lay in between. The CDR3 spans 14 residues. The CDR3 spells CASSVSGSGNTIYF. The CDR3 DNA sequence: TGTGCCAGCAGCGTTTCGGGGTCGGGAAACACCATATATTTT.

This clone showed up just a few times. The chain carries TRBV30 and TRBJ1-2, with D hard to call. The CDR3 is 14 amino acids. Germline values: CDR1 GTSNPN, CDR2 SVGIG (reference sequence). Deletions cut 1 base from V and 1 base from J, with 10 bases between. CDR3 sequence reads: CAWSAAGVNYGYTF. The DNA for the CDR3 is TGTGCCTGGAGTGCTGCGGGAGTTAACTATGGCTACACCTTC.

This chain connects TRBV5-1 to TRBJ2-7, with D hard to call. Germline values: CDR1 SGHRS, CDR2 YFSETQ. The CDR3 totals 14 residues. Trimming stripped 0 bases from V and 0 bases from J, with 7 bases between. The CDR3 nucleotides read TGCGCCAGCAGCTTGGAATTCGGCTCCTACGAGCAGTACTTC. Translated, it gives CASSLEFGSYEQYF.

As regards this clone: The DNA has a base that is unclear or was not read; X is used for its residue. This chain connects TRBV30 to TRBJ1-1; D not certain. The CDR3 is 15 residues long. Trimming removed 2 bases at V and 3 bases at J, with 16 bases between. Germline V CDR1 and CDR2: GTSNPN, SVGIG (reference sequence). CDR3 DNA sequence: TGTGCCTGGAGTATTYGTCCAGGAGGTGACACTGAAGCTTTCTTT. This encodes CAWSIXPGGDTEAFF.

The CDR3 sequence: CASSRASGNQPQHF. CDR3 bases: TGTGCCAGTAGTCGGGCTAGCGGCAATCAGCCCCAGCATTTT. V is TRBV19 and J is TRBJ1-5; no definite D call. V was trimmed by 5 bases and J by 2 bases, leaving 10 bases between them. The germline V gene has CDR1 LNHDA and CDR2 SQIVND (reference sequence). The CDR3 totals 14 residues.

The V and J genes are TRBV12-5 and TRBJ2-3, with 8 bases that match TRBD2. This CDR3 has 13 amino acids. The trim removed 8 bases at V and 2 bases at J, leaving 3 bases unmatched. Germline loops: CDR1 LGHNT, CDR2 FRNRAP. CDR3 nucleotides: TGTGCTAGTTCTAGCGGGTACACAGATACGCAGTATTTT. Its protein is CASSSGYTDTQYF.

This clone was detected only a few times. The CDR3 bases are TGCGCCAGCAGCTTGGCCTTGGGACAGGGGAACTATGGCTACACCTTC. This encodes CASSLALGQGNYGYTF. The chain recombines TRBV5-1 with TRBJ1-2; the match to TRBD1 covers 10 bases. Germline V CDR1 and CDR2: SGHRS, YFSETQ. V was pared by 0 bases and J by 2 bases, with 4 bases of the junction left unmatched. This CDR3 is built from 16 residues.

The J gene is TRBJ2-1, the V gene TRBV19; TRBD1 agrees at 7 bases. The CDR3 spans 15 residues. V shed 1 base, J shed 4 bases, and the junction held 4 bases outside the gene matches. From germline, CDR1 is LNHDA and CDR2 SQIVND (reference sequence). CDR3 sequence reads: CASSIAGTEYNEQFF. The CDR3, as DNA: TGTGCCAGTAGTATAGCCGGGACAGAATACAATGAGCAGTTCTTC.

The gene calls are TRBV29-1 and TRBJ1-2, with D possibly being TRBD1 (5 bases). This CDR3 has 14 residues. In germline, CDR1 is SQVTM, CDR2 ANQGSEA. V was trimmed by 6 bases and J by 3 bases, leaving 17 bases between them. The CDR3 here is CSVQIGGSDYGYTF. CDR3 sequence (DNA): TGCAGCGTCCAGATCGGGGGGTCGGACTATGGCTACACCTTC.

This rearrangement joins TRBV19 to TRBJ2-3, with D perhaps TRBD2 (5 bases). The CDR3 runs 17 residues. CDR1 and CDR2 from the germline V gene are LNHDA and SQIVND (reference sequence). V was shortened by 0 bases and J by 1 base, with 14 bases between the two germline ends. CDR3 region: CASSIEWTRLRTDTQYF. In nucleotides, the CDR3 is TGTGCCAGTAGTATAGAGTGGACTCGACTCCGCACAGATACGCAGTATTTT.

This clone was counted between two and nine times. The chain recombines TRBV11-1 with TRBJ2-1; the D is unclear. There are 19 residues in the CDR3. V shed 3 bases and J shed 4 bases, with 25 bases lying between them. Germline CDR1 reads SGHAT; CDR2 reads FQDESV (reference sequence). The CDR3 reads CASSFTVSLMAIRYNEQFF. In DNA form, the CDR3 reads TGTGCCAGCAGCTTCACGGTATCCCTTATGGCTATAAGGTACAATGAGCAGTTCTTC.

This rearrangement joins TRBV5-1 to TRBJ1-4, with 11 positions matching TRBD1. Germline lookup yields CDR1 SGHRS and CDR2 YFSETQ. V trimming: 4 bases; J trimming: 8 bases; junction bases outside the gene matches: 7. This CDR3 has 15 residues. CDR3 protein: CASSLRTGGGEKLFF. Here the CDR3 DNA reads TGCGCCAGCAGCCTCAGGACAGGGGGCGGCGAAAAACTGTTTTTT.

As DNA, the CDR3 is TGTGCCAGCAGCGCTCAGACTGGAGCGGGAGTTAAAAGTACGCAGTATTTT. It is translated as CASSAQTGAGVKSTQYF. This chain joins TRBV11-3 and TRBJ2-3; 8 nucleotides line up with TRBD2. Germline CDR1 SGHNT, CDR2 YENEEA. J was trimmed by 8 bases and V by 5 bases; bases with no gene match: 18. The CDR3 contains 17 residues.

The chain uses TRBV10-2 and TRBJ1-1; 7 positions agree with TRBD1. In germline, CDR1 is WSHSY, CDR2 SAAADI. This CDR3 contains 12 residues. V shed 8 bases and J 4 bases; nucleotides not matched to a gene: 4. The CDR3 here is CASRGTVTEAFF. In DNA, the CDR3 is TGCGCCAGCCGCGGGACAGTCACTGAAGCTTTCTTT.

This clone has a handful of counts. V and J are TRBV18 and TRBJ1-5, with D unclear. This CDR3 has 13 residues. The V gene's germline CDR1 is KGHSH and CDR2 LQKENI. V lost 4 bases, J lost 7 bases, and 11 bases lay in between. The CDR3 loop is CASSLPYPQPQHF. DNA for the CDR3: TGTGCCAGCTCACTCCCTTATCCCCAGCCCCAGCATTTT.

This clone was counted a few times. The V gene is TRBV5-1, the J gene TRBJ2-5; 8 positions match TRBD2. The J segment lost 4 bases and the V segment lost 1 base, leaving 6 bases of the junction unmatched. The germline V gene encodes CDR1 SGHRS and CDR2 YFSETQ. CDR3 length: 15 amino acids. The CDR3 loop is CASSLSGLAGETQYF. The CDR3 bases are TGCGCCAGCAGCTTGTCCGGACTAGCAGGAGAGACCCAGTACTTC.

This clone was found a few times. The CDR3 DNA reads as TGCGCCAGCAGCTTGGATCGGACAGTAAGTGAAGCTTTCTTT. The encoded protein is CASSLDRTVSEAFF. The V and J genes are TRBV5-1 and TRBJ1-1; the D gene is possibly TRBD1 (6 bases). Germline values: CDR1 SGHRS, CDR2 YFSETQ. This CDR3 spans 14 amino acids. V gave up 0 bases and J gave up 7 bases, with 13 bases separating them.

The CDR3: CATPGQGSSGKLFF. The DNA for the CDR3 is TGTGCCACCCCGGGACAGGGTTCCTCGGGAAAACTGTTTTTT. The gene calls are TRBV15 and TRBJ1-4, with 9 bases identical to TRBD1. Looked up from germline, CDR1 is LNHNV and CDR2 is YYDKDF (reference sequence). J lost 10 bases, V lost 8 bases, and 11 bases had no gene match. This CDR3 has 14 residues.

There are a few counts of this clone. The chain links TRBV11-3 to TRBJ1-2; tentative D call: TRBD1 (6 bases). The V end lost 5 bases, the J end lost 5 bases, and 15 bases lay between the germline ends. This CDR3 has 14 residues. The germline gives CDR1 SGHNT, CDR2 YENEEA. The CDR3 DNA sequence: TGTGCCAGCAGCCTGGGGGGCGGGATATATGGCTACACCTTC. Translating gives CASSLGGGIYGYTF.

This chain uses TRBV16 with TRBJ1-5, with a tentative D call TRBD1 (5 bases). This CDR3 contains 13 residues. The germline V and J ends were trimmed by 2 bases and 5 bases, with 7 bases remaining between them. Germline V gives CDR1 KGHSY, CDR2 FQNENV. The CDR3 loop reads CASSQGADQPQHF. The CDR3 DNA is TGTGCCAGCAGCCAAGGGGCAGATCAGCCCCAGCATTTT. The full variable domain, rest sourced from reference TRBV16 and TRBJ1-5, is GEEVAQTPKHLVRGEGQKAKLYCAPIKGHSYVFWYQQVLKNEFKFLISFQNENVFDETGMPKERFSAKCLPNSPCSLEIQATKLEDSAVYFCASSQGADQPQHFGDGTRLSIL.

J is TRBJ2-7 and V is TRBV18; D unresolved. Germline CDR1 and CDR2: KGHSH and LQKENI. V dropped 6 bases and J dropped 0 bases, with 12 bases sitting between them. CDR3 size: 14 residues. The CDR3 protein is CASSVAKSSYEQYF. Written as DNA, the CDR3 is TGTGCCAGCTCTGTGGCGAAGAGCTCCTACGAGCAGTACTTC.